This T cell receptor beta chain was sequenced for a study of blood T cells in healthy people across ages (dated by TCRdb to the mid-2010s). Notes on the research overall: In model experiments, template switching captured about one uniquely barcoded TCR beta cDNA molecule for every two T cells. Using deep sequencing normalized with unique cDNA molecular identifiers, the study measured how TCR beta repertoire diversity changes with age. Donors of different ages were randomly distributed across sequencing lanes to avoid experimental bias. Two additional independent replicas of 1 million unique cDNA reads from the same blood draw were analyzed for two donors (one aged 18 to 30 and one aged 80 or older). The donors were divided into four age groups: young (average around 16 years), middle-aged (approximately 39), aged (about 56) and long-lived (around 87). Broader findings and caveats from the paper: Because donor CMV infection status was unknown, age-related changes in expanded clonotypes were potentially confounded. Bulk unsorted PBMC profiling prevented conclusive comparison of naive and antigen-experienced compartments. As age increased, observed TCR beta diversity per million T cells dropped in a roughly linear way, and a significant reduction was already evident by age roughly 40. A strong correlation was found between observed TCR beta diversity and the percentage of naive T cells measured by flow cytometry. Compared with the aged group, the long-lived group had more naive CD4+ T cells, fewer expanded clones and increased TCR diversity, a pattern suggesting age selection. Total diversity estimates from one million sequenced T cells were considered lower bounds and underestimates.

Taken from cysteine to phenylalanine, the CDR3 has 14 residues. The CDR3 DNA has 42 bases and is translated from base 1. Trimming accounts for 5 bases at V and 7 bases at J, while the number of junction bases matched to no gene is 9. According to the germline V gene, CDR1 reads SGHTA and CDR2 reads FQGTGA. A remark on this clonotype: The antigen it binds to is not known. Base quality data are lacking; no much larger clone is found one base away.

Libraries were built with 5' RACE. The instrument given in TCRdb is Illumina HiSeq 2500. A second about 6 to 11 cycle PCR used a sample-barcoded 5' primer and a J-beta primer mix. A unique molecular identifier was introduced onto each TCR beta cDNA molecule by a template-switch 5' adaptor carrying 12 random nucleotides. Each sample yielded at least 3 million CDR3-containing paired-end reads. First-strand cDNA was synthesized from all RNA with the Mint cDNA synthesis kit, primed by a TRBC-specific oligonucleotide. Following uracil-DNA glycosylase treatment, all cDNA underwent a first 18-cycle PCR with the universal primers M1SS and BC2_uni_R. Per the authors' processing: For normalization, 1 million high-quality reads were randomly selected from each sample, with every read carrying a distinct molecular identifier. Reads with shared molecular identifiers were discarded instead of being binned into consensus sequences. MiTCR, with a Q25 quality threshold and the strictest error-elimination algorithm, was used for CDR3 identification, clonotype clustering and error correction. A nonparametric unseen species model using Euler transformation provided a lower-bound estimate of total TCR beta diversity. The public reads were run again by TCRdb, first through fastp at Q25 and then through MiXCR, and only productive beta chains were kept. Merged by CDR3 protein, the rows form single entries marked with the most common genes and DNA. The V and J calls follow TCRdb's processing rather than the paper's. The sample contains some 780,000 distinct CDR3 sequences, roughly three fifths of them found a single time. The ten largest clones capture about 26% of the sample.

Systemically healthy Caucasian individuals from Russia, some 36 in total and aged roughly 6 to 100 years, were included as donors. Each donor gave about 9.2 milliliters of peripheral blood, drawn into EDTA-treated Vacutainer tubes. PBMCs were isolated by Ficoll-Paque density-gradient centrifugation, with at least 7 million obtained per sample. Trizol reagent was used to extract total RNA from the PBMCs, yielding at least 6 micrograms per sample. Naive CD45RAhigh/CD27high T cell percentages were measured by flow cytometry on a PBMC aliquot from every donor. The specimen was blood. This chain is built from TRBV7-3 and TRBJ2-5; 8 bases in the junction line up with TRBD1. The receptor comes from a man aged 40-49 years in good health. The CDR3 reads CASSLQGASGTQYF. DNA sequence: TGTGCCAGCAGCCTCCAGGGGGCGTCAGGGACCCAGTACTTC.